The 32 T cell receptor beta chains given below trace back to one sample, sequenced in a study of T cells expressing NK-cell markers. TCRdb reprocessed the 5' RACE reads and stores each CDR3 protein as one record, lacking DNA. Recorded for this sample: roughly 430,000 distinct CDR3 sequences. The specimen was blood T cells: a sorted CD56 or NKG2C T cell subset, CD4+ or CD8+ T cells, or bulk PBMC T cells (not recorded which). The origin of the receptors is a woman between 18 and 70 years old in good health.

The J gene is TRBJ2-5, the V gene TRBV12-5. The CDR3 loop spans 13 amino acids. Germline CDR1 reads LGHNT; CDR2 reads FRNRAP. This chain's CDR3 is CASGLEQGETQYF.

The CDR3 here is CASSLDGGPRNEQFF. The chain uses TRBV5-1 and TRBJ2-1; the TRBD1 assignment by TCRdb is unverifiable without DNA. The germline gives CDR1 SGHRS, CDR2 YFSETQ. This CDR3 comprises 15 residues. Full variable domain (remainder filled in from reference TRBV5-1 and TRBJ2-1): KAGVTQTPRYLIKTRGQQVTLSCSPISGHRSVSWYQQTPGQGLQFLFEYFSETQRNKGNFPGRFSGRQFSNSRSEMNVSTLELGDSALYLCASSLDGGPRNEQFFGPGTRLTVL.

The chain has TRBV3-1 and TRBJ2-4. The CDR3 runs 13 residues. CDR1 is LGHDT and CDR2 is YNNKEL in the germline V gene (reference sequence). The CDR3 region is CASSSYAGNIQYF.

The rearrangement joins TRBV3-1 to TRBJ1-6; TCRdb reports TRBD1, a call that lacks DNA to check it against. Germline V gene data show CDR1 as LGHDT and CDR2 as YNNKEL (reference sequence). The CDR3 is 15 residues long. The CDR3 loop reads CASTRRTGLDSPLHF. Using reference TRBV3-1 and TRBJ1-6 for the parts outside the CDR3, the full variable domain is DTAVSQTPKYLVTQMGNDKSIKCEQNLGHDTMYWYKQDSKKFLKIMFSYNNKELIINETVPNRFSPKSPDKAHLNLHINSLELGDSAVYFCASTRRTGLDSPLHFGNGTRLTVT.

This sequence joins TRBV10-3 and TRBJ2-7; the TCRdb D gene call, TRBD1, has no DNA to confirm it. The CDR3 is 13 amino acids. Germline V gene lookup returns CDR1 ENHRY and CDR2 SYGVKD. This chain's CDR3 is CAICPGNSYEQYF.

The chain employs TRBV5-6 and TRBJ2-1. There are 11 residues in the CDR3. The germline V gene encodes CDR1 SGHDT and CDR2 YYEEEE. The CDR3 sequence is CASSLRHEQFF.

V is TRBV4-3 and J is TRBJ2-7. The CDR3 covers 14 residues. CDR1 is LGHNA and CDR2 is YSLEER in the germline V gene. CDR3 loop: CASSQGTHSYEQYF.

The chain uses TRBV7-3 and TRBJ2-2; the D call from TCRdb, TRBD2, cannot be confirmed without DNA. Germline V gene sequence: CDR1 SGHTA, CDR2 FQGTGA. CDR3 size: 12 residues. CDR3 region: CASRREAGELFF.

The chain joins TRBV7-9 to TRBJ2-2; the TCRdb call, TRBD2, lacks DNA for checking. Germline CDR1 is SEHNR and CDR2 is FQNEAQ (reference sequence). The CDR3 consists of 17 residues. CDR3 amino acids: CASSLSPSGANTGELFF.

V and J are TRBV19 and TRBJ2-5. Germline CDR1 is LNHDA and CDR2 is SQIVND (reference sequence). The CDR3 has 15 residues. CDR3: CASSMGTSYQETQYF.

V is TRBV3-1 and J is TRBJ2-1; absent DNA, TCRdb's TRBD1 call cannot be checked. The CDR3 contains 16 residues. Germline V lookup: CDR1 LGHDT, CDR2 YNNKEL (reference sequence). CDR3 loop: CASSQDIGTGLDEQFF.

This rearrangement joins TRBV5-6 to TRBJ1-1; TCRdb's D call of TRBD1 is untestable without DNA. Germline CDR1 SGHDT, CDR2 YYEEEE. CDR3 length equals 15 residues. The CDR3 sequence: CASSLGIRVNTEAFF.

The CDR3 loop is CASSQDLAGGLYNEQFF. This sequence joins TRBV4-2 and TRBJ2-1; TCRdb designates TRBD1, a call that cannot be tested without DNA. Germline V gene sequence: CDR1 LGHNA, CDR2 YNFKEQ. The CDR3 contains 17 residues.

The rearrangement uses TRBV20-1 and TRBJ2-4. Germline values: CDR1 DFQATT, CDR2 SNEGSKA (reference sequence). This CDR3 is 16 amino acids long. The CDR3 protein is CSARGLQTLAKNIQYF.

This chain connects TRBV4-2 to TRBJ2-4; TCRdb's assignment of TRBD1 cannot be checked, as there is no DNA. The CDR3 extends over 15 amino acids. From germline, CDR1 is LGHNA and CDR2 YNFKEQ. CDR3 protein: CASSQEGGAKNIQYF.

V is TRBV6-1 and J is TRBJ2-3. Germline V gene data show CDR1 as MNHNS and CDR2 as SASEGT. CDR3 size: 14 residues. This CDR3 is CASSVTWIVDTQYF.

J is TRBJ2-1 and V is TRBV5-1; TCRdb proposes TRBD1, but this gene call is untestable without DNA. Germline-derived CDR1 and CDR2 are SGHRS and YFSETQ. The CDR3 runs to 15 residues. CDR3 loop: CASSLARDRYNEQFF.

CDR3 sequence: CASSSGQLRQETQYF. The chain combines TRBV28 with TRBJ2-5; TCRdb selects TRBD1, and the lack of DNA leaves this call unchecked. The CDR3 consists of 15 residues. Germline assignment: CDR1 MDHEN and CDR2 SYDVKM.

V usage is TRBV12-3 or TRBV12-4 and J usage is TRBJ2-3; TCRdb's D call, TRBD1, is unchecked because there is no DNA. The CDR3 runs to 14 residues. This CDR3 is CASSLHPLPDTQYF.

The genes are TRBV7-9 and TRBJ2-5; TCRdb proposes TRBD2, but this gene call is untestable without DNA. This CDR3 has 13 amino acids. The V gene's germline CDR1 is SEHNR and CDR2 FQNEAQ (reference sequence). CDR3 loop: CASSMRGSEAQYF. Together with reference TRBV7-9 and TRBJ2-5, the CDR3 gives the full variable domain: DTGVSQNPRHKITKRGQNVTFRCDPISEHNRLYWYRQTLGQGPEFLTYFQNEAQLEKSRLLSDRFSAERPKGSFSTLEIQRTEQGDSAMYLCASSMRGSEAQYFGPGTRLLVL.

The chain carries TRBV20-1 and TRBJ1-6. Germline CDR1 is DFQATT and CDR2 is SNEGSKA (reference sequence). CDR3 length: 15 residues. The chain's CDR3 is CSARDRALRSSPLHF.

The chain recombines TRBV20-1 with TRBJ2-1; TCRdb designates TRBD2, a call that cannot be tested without DNA. The V gene's germline CDR1 is DFQATT and CDR2 SNEGSKA (reference sequence). CDR3 length: 15 amino acids. The chain's CDR3 is CSAIDPGPTHNEQFF.

The V and J genes are TRBV3-1 and TRBJ2-7. The V gene's germline CDR1 is LGHDT and CDR2 YNNKEL (reference sequence). The CDR3 extends over 13 amino acids. CDR3: CASTDGSSYEQYF.

The V and J genes are TRBV20-1 and TRBJ1-1. Germline V gives CDR1 DFQATT, CDR2 SNEGSKA (reference sequence). This CDR3 is built from 11 residues. The CDR3 is CSATPRDEAFF.

The chain joins TRBV20-1 to TRBJ2-2. Germline V gives CDR1 DFQATT, CDR2 SNEGSKA (reference sequence). The CDR3 has 15 residues. The CDR3 sequence is CSARDRPSKTGELFF.

The gene calls are TRBV29-1 and TRBJ1-2; TCRdb returns TRBD1, unconfirmable since there is no DNA. Per germline, CDR1 SQVTM and CDR2 ANQGSEA. CDR3 length equals 13 residues. CDR3 amino acids: CSVTRKGSYGYTF.

V gene TRBV20-1 combines with J gene TRBJ2-1; TCRdb designates TRBD2, a call that cannot be tested without DNA. Germline V gene sequence: CDR1 DFQATT, CDR2 SNEGSKA (reference sequence). This CDR3 region has 14 residues. CDR3 amino acids: CSANSGISYNEQFF.

The chain employs TRBV3-1 and TRBJ1-1; lacking DNA, the TRBD1 call made by TCRdb goes unchecked. This CDR3 is built from 14 residues. Germline CDR1 is LGHDT and CDR2 is YNNKEL (reference sequence). The CDR3 loop reads CASSPPLPGTEAFF.

The chain links TRBV5-1 to TRBJ1-1; the D call of TRBD1 rests on TCRdb alone, since no DNA is present to check it. The CDR3 is made up of 14 amino acids. CDR1 and CDR2 from the germline V gene are SGHRS and YFSETQ. Here the CDR3 reads CASSLGQGTTEAFF.

This sequence joins TRBV7-8 and TRBJ2-7; the D gene TCRdb calls, TRBD1, cannot be checked with no DNA. Germline lookup yields CDR1 SGHVS and CDR2 FQNEAQ. CDR3 length: 14 residues. Here the CDR3 reads CASTQNLQGYEQYF.

The chain combines TRBV20-1 with TRBJ2-1; no DNA is available, so the TRBD2 call from TCRdb remains unchecked. The CDR3 contains 14 residues. Germline V CDR1 and CDR2: DFQATT, SNEGSKA (reference sequence). The CDR3 loop is CSARVPAARPEQFF.

The chain employs TRBV5-1 and TRBJ2-1; TCRdb names TRBD2, which stays unverified in the absence of DNA. This CDR3 is built from 18 residues. Germline CDR1 is SGHRS and CDR2 is YFSETQ. The CDR3 is CASSFNPPTSGMGNEQFF.